This T cell receptor beta chain originates from a study of T cell repertoires in cytomegalovirus infection. As for the study in general: Matching HLA type and CMV infection were both indicated by public TCR beta signatures.

Trimming pared 6 bases from V and 2 bases from J, leaving 4 bases between. This CDR3 is built from 12 residues. CDR1 MNHNY and CDR2 SVGAGI come from the germline V gene (reference sequence). This clonotype turned up a few times. Its target is unknown. Just one base apart from a much larger clone, this may be a read error. MiXCR, applied by TCRdb to the reads, yields one record per CDR3 protein. The data show under 850,000 distinct CDR3 sequences, less than 40% seen once. Broader study findings: Individuals carrying CMV plus the relevant HLA were identified by cumulative frequency of public TCR beta families. The ex vivo response showed dominance by HLA-C-restricted CMV-specific TCR beta clonotypes.

The sequence derives from a human donor in good health (CMV status not recorded). Some clones in this sample may be carry-over from other donors' samples. This chain links TRBV6-6 with TRBJ2-2; unclear D gene. The sample comprised PBMCs. CDR3 sequence: CASRLNTGELFF. The CDR3 bases are TGTGCCAGCAGGTTAAACACCGGGGAGCTGTTTTTT.